Below, 23 T cell receptor beta chains from the same sample are listed, as sequenced in a study of Tregs in tolerant kidney transplant recipients. The protocol was immunoSEQ multiplex PCR, while the TCRdb copy is restricted to in-frame clones and leaves out a portion. Here the sample spans about 73,000 clones, more than 95% being singletons. The source was CD4+ T cells from blood, collected before the transplant. These receptors were taken from a human donor who received a combined kidney and bone marrow transplant.

This sequence joins TRBV18 and TRBJ1-3; tentative D call: TRBD1 (5 bases). The ends were cut back, 2 bases at V and 2 bases at J, with 7 bases in the middle. Germline CDR1 KGHSH, CDR2 LQKENI. The CDR3 has 14 residues. The CDR3, as DNA: TGTGCCAGCTCACCAAAAGGGGCTGGAAACACCATATATTTT. It is translated as CASSPKGAGNTIYF.

The genes are TRBV18 and TRBJ1-5; 9 nucleotides agree with TRBD1. Germline CDR1 is KGHSH and CDR2 is LQKENI. J gave up 7 bases and V 5 bases, and 9 bases lay outside the gene matches. There are 15 residues in the CDR3. The CDR3 DNA is TGTGCCAGCTCAGACGGGACAGGGAGGTTACAGCCCCAGCATTTT. As protein: CASSDGTGRLQPQHF.

The V gene is TRBV4-2, the J gene TRBJ2-2, with D perhaps TRBD2 (6 bases). This CDR3 is 16 amino acids long. The V end lost 1 base, the J end lost 1 base, and 10 bases lay between the germline ends. Germline V CDR1 and CDR2: LGHNA, YNFKEQ. For the CDR3, the DNA is TGTGCCAGCAGCCAAGCGGCGGGAATGAACACCGGGGAGCTGTTTTTT. Amino acid sequence: CASSQAAGMNTGELFF.

This clone has just one count. This chain uses TRBV29-1 with TRBJ2-3; 7 bases match TRBD2. The CDR3 is 11 residues long. V shed 5 bases, J shed 10 bases, and the junction held 6 bases outside the gene matches. Per the germline V gene, CDR1 is SQVTM and CDR2 is ANQGSEA. In nucleotides, the CDR3 is TGCAGCGTTCGGGAGGATCTCTCGCAGTATTTT. It is translated as CSVREDLSQYF.

J is TRBJ2-5 and V is TRBV7-2, with TRBD2 identical over 7 bases. The germline V gene has CDR1 SGHTA and CDR2 FQGNSA. V shed 5 bases, J shed 2 bases, and the junction held 8 bases outside the gene matches. The CDR3 totals 15 residues. CDR3 residues: CASSPLAAEQETQYF. In DNA form, the CDR3 reads TGTGCCAGCAGCCCTCTAGCGGCCGAGCAAGAGACCCAGTACTTC. Complete variable domain (other parts from reference TRBV7-2 and TRBJ2-5): GAGVSQSPSNKVTEKGKDVELRCDPISGHTALYWYRQSLGQGLEFLIYFQGNSAPDKSGLPSDRFSAERTGGSVSTLTIQRTQQEDSAVYLCASSPLAAEQETQYFGPGTRLLVL.

The rearrangement joins TRBV5-4 to TRBJ2-1; 8 bases agree with TRBD1. Germline trimming cut 6 bases from V and 9 bases from J; bases unmatched to any gene: 17. Germline lookup yields CDR1 SGHNT and CDR2 YYREEE (reference sequence). This CDR3 contains 16 residues. DNA of the CDR3: TGTGCCAGCACCCCTGGGGGCAGGGGGCCAATAGGTGAGCAGTTCTTC. Its translation is CASTPGGRGPIGEQFF.

The J gene is TRBJ2-5, the V gene TRBV6-1; a weak D match, TRBD2 (6 bases). Gene TRBJ2-7 matches the end of the DNA better, so the J call may be wrong. The CDR3 length is 14 residues. The germline V gene has CDR1 MNHNS and CDR2 SASEGT. In nucleotides, the CDR3 is TGTGCCAGCAGTGAAGGGACGGGAGCCTACGAGCAGTACTTC. As protein: CASSEGTGAYEQYF.

The chain couples TRBV28 to TRBJ2-1; D uncertain. The germline V and J ends were trimmed by 5 bases and 0 bases, with 11 bases remaining between them. CDR1 and CDR2 from the germline V gene are MDHEN and SYDVKM. The CDR3 covers 15 residues. CDR3 amino acids: CASSPHRSSYNEQFF. The CDR3 DNA reads TGTGCCAGCAGTCCCCACCGGTCCTCCTACAATGAGCAGTTCTTC. The variable domain in full, with the rest retrieved from reference TRBV28 and TRBJ2-1, is DVKVTQSSRYLVKRTGEKVFLECVQDMDHENMFWYRQDPGLGLRLIYFSYDVKMKEKGDIPEGYSVSREKKERFSLILESASTNQTSMYLCASSPHRSSYNEQFFGPGTRLTVL.

The genes are TRBV7-9 and TRBJ2-7, with D uncertain. Germline V CDR1 and CDR2: SEHNR, FQNEAQ (reference sequence). The CDR3 spans 13 residues. Trimming shortened V by 5 bases and J by 6 bases, and 14 bases separated the two germline ends. The CDR3 nucleotides are TGTGCCAGCAGCCCAGCGAGCAGTGGCGAGCAGTACTTC. Its translation: CASSPASSGEQYF.

V is TRBV7-3 and J is TRBJ2-3; 9 bases align to TRBD2. CDR3 length: 16 residues. Germline V gives CDR1 SGHTA, CDR2 FQGTGA. V was pared by 1 base and J by 2 bases, with 4 bases of the junction left unmatched. In DNA, the CDR3 is TGTGCCAGCAGCTTAAGTCCTAGCGGGGACACAGATACGCAGTATTTT. Translation gives CASSLSPSGDTDTQYF.

The chain employs TRBV11-1 and TRBJ2-2, with 14 nucleotides matching TRBD2. This CDR3 has 18 amino acids. CDR1 SGHAT and CDR2 FQDESV come from the germline V gene (reference sequence). The trim removed 7 bases at V and 0 bases at J, leaving 7 bases unmatched. CDR3 amino acids: CASTFGLAGGPNTGELFF. DNA of the CDR3: TGTGCCAGCACCTTCGGACTAGCGGGGGGCCCGAACACCGGGGAGCTGTTTTTT.

The rearrangement joins TRBV4-1 to TRBJ2-3, with D unclear. The V end was cut by 0 bases, the J end by 4 bases, with 8 bases between. The CDR3 spans 14 residues. Germline V gives CDR1 MGHRA, CDR2 YSYEKL. The DNA for the CDR3 is TGCGCCAGCAGCCAAGATCTGTTCGCAGATACGCAGTATTTT. Its protein product is CASSQDLFADTQYF.

The gene calls are TRBV5-1 and TRBJ2-5; 7 bases align to TRBD1. J gave up 6 bases and V 0 bases, and 2 bases lay outside the gene matches. This CDR3 contains 13 residues. Germline loops: CDR1 SGHRS, CDR2 YFSETQ. The DNA for the CDR3 is TGCGCCAGCAGCTTGGAACAGGGGAAGACCCAGTACTTC. The encoded protein is CASSLEQGKTQYF. The entire variable domain, with the rest obtained from reference TRBV5-1 and TRBJ2-5, is as follows: KAGVTQTPRYLIKTRGQQVTLSCSPISGHRSVSWYQQTPGQGLQFLFEYFSETQRNKGNFPGRFSGRQFSNSRSEMNVSTLELGDSALYLCASSLEQGKTQYFGPGTRLLVL.

The chain links TRBV19 to TRBJ2-3; 8 nucleotides agree with TRBD2. After removal of 6 bases from V and 1 base from J, the junction contained 0 bases not matched to a gene. Per the germline V gene, CDR1 is LNHDA and CDR2 is SQIVND (reference sequence). CDR3 length equals 13 residues. This chain's CDR3 is CASSGRGTDTQYF. The CDR3 coding sequence is TGTGCCAGTAGCGGGAGGGGCACAGATACGCAGTATTTT.

The V and J genes are TRBV10-3 and TRBJ1-5; D unclear. Trimming cost V 4 bases and J 7 bases, with 11 bases left between them. Germline assignment: CDR1 ENHRY and CDR2 SYGVKD. The CDR3 length is 13 residues. The CDR3 reads CAISAGLQQPQHF. DNA for the CDR3: TGTGCCATCAGTGCCGGGTTGCAGCAGCCCCAGCATTTT.

This chain links TRBV7-7 with TRBJ2-1, with 10 bases matching TRBD2. Germline V gives CDR1 SSHAT, CDR2 FNYEAQ (reference sequence). This CDR3 region has 15 residues. V dropped 5 bases and J dropped 0; count of bases not matched to a gene: 1. The CDR3 spells CASSPSGSSYNEQFF. The CDR3 nucleotides read TGTGCCAGCAGCCCTAGCGGGAGCTCCTACAATGAGCAGTTCTTC.

The rearrangement joins TRBV6-1 to TRBJ1-2, with a tentative D call TRBD1 (5 bases). Germline V lookup: CDR1 MNHNS, CDR2 SASEGT. The CDR3 sequence is 16 residues long. Trimming stripped 0 bases from V and 4 bases from J, with 15 bases between. The CDR3 region has the DNA TGTGCCAGCAGTGAAGCGCCTGGGGCGGGGCCCTATGGCTACACCTTC. It yields the protein CASSEAPGAGPYGYTF.

The chain combines TRBV7-9 with TRBJ2-5; 9 positions agree with TRBD2. Germline V gene lookup returns CDR1 SEHNR and CDR2 FQNEAQ (reference sequence). The CDR3 contains 16 residues. J lost 5 bases, V lost 3 bases, and 10 bases had no gene match. CDR3 protein: CASSFRWDSGGETQYF. The DNA of the CDR3 is TGTGCCAGCAGCTTCCGTTGGGACAGCGGGGGGGAGACCCAGTACTTC.

The V gene is TRBV10-3, the J gene TRBJ2-7; possible D gene TRBD2, 6 bases. Trimming shortened V by 0 bases and J by 6 bases, and 12 bases separated the two germline ends. The CDR3 runs to 14 residues. Looked up from germline, CDR1 is ENHRY and CDR2 is SYGVKD. The CDR3 DNA reads as TGTGCCATCAGTGAGTCAGTCCAGGAGGGCGAGCAGTACTTC. Amino acids: CAISESVQEGEQYF.

This clone is a singleton in its sample. V is TRBV5-4 and J is TRBJ2-7; TRBD2 might be the D (6 bases). Germline assignment: CDR1 SGHNT and CDR2 YYREEE (reference sequence). This CDR3 has 14 residues. V was shortened by 7 bases and J by 5 bases, with 19 bases between the two germline ends. CDR3 nucleotide sequence: TGTGCCAGCGAACGCCCGGGAGAGGATCACGAGCAGTACTTC. This encodes CASERPGEDHEQYF. The whole variable domain, remainder taken from reference TRBV5-4 and TRBJ2-7, is ETGVTQSPTHLIKTRGQQVTLRCSSQSGHNTVSWYQQALGQGPQFIFQYYREEENGRGNFPPRFSGLQFPNYSSELNVNALELDDSALYLCASERPGEDHEQYFGPGTRLTVT.

V gene TRBV5-1 combines with J gene TRBJ2-1, with 12 positions matching TRBD1. Trimming at V came to 3 bases and at J to 9 bases, leaving 7 bases not matched to a gene. The V gene's germline CDR1 is SGHRS and CDR2 YFSETQ. This CDR3 contains 15 residues. The CDR3 DNA follows: TGCGCCAGCAGCTATTCCGGGACAGGGGGCAGTGAGCAGTTCTTC. Translated: CASSYSGTGGSEQFF.

V is TRBV7-2 and J is TRBJ1-2; 7 positions agree with TRBD1. CDR3 length equals 14 residues. Per germline, CDR1 SGHTA and CDR2 FQGNSA. V shed 7 bases, J shed 2 bases, and the junction held 7 bases outside the gene matches. In DNA form, the CDR3 reads TGTGCCAGCATCACCCGGGGACAGAACTATGGCTACACCTTC. Residues: CASITRGQNYGYTF. The full variable domain, rest sourced from reference TRBV7-2 and TRBJ1-2, is GAGVSQSPSNKVTEKGKDVELRCDPISGHTALYWYRQSLGQGLEFLIYFQGNSAPDKSGLPSDRFSAERTGGSVSTLTIQRTQQEDSAVYLCASITRGQNYGYTFGSGTRLTVV.

V and J are TRBV11-2 and TRBJ2-3, with TRBD2 identical over 11 bases. The CDR3 covers 17 residues. V shed 5 bases and J 1 base; nucleotides not matched to a gene: 8. In germline, CDR1 is SGHAT, CDR2 FQNNGV. The CDR3 DNA follows: TGTGCCAGCAGCCTCACGACTAGCGGGATTGGCACAGATACGCAGTATTTT. Its protein is CASSLTTSGIGTDTQYF. Full variable domain (outside the CDR3, taken from reference TRBV11-2 and TRBJ2-3): EAGVAQSPRYKIIEKRQSVAFWCNPISGHATLYWYQQILGQGPKLLIQFQNNGVVDDSQLPKDRFSAERLKGVDSTLKIQPAKLEDSAVYLCASSLTTSGIGTDTQYFGPGTRLTVL.